Only a few counts were recorded for the clone carrying this T cell receptor beta chain. The germline CDR1 and CDR2 sequences are MNHEY and SVGAGI. Trimming stripped 8 bases from V and 7 bases from J, with 3 bases between. CDR3 length: 9 amino acids. This entry belongs to a study of healthy donors' naive CD4 and CD8 T cells. Overall study context: Donors, half of them female, were 20-25, 40-50 or 60-70 years old.

Starting from roughly 0.45 ug of total RNA, TCR libraries were made with linear amplification. In the authors' methods: From about five healthy donors, some 78,000 rearranged TCR alpha transcripts were sequenced. TCRdb analysed the reads with MiXCR anew, one entry per CDR3 protein. The V and J calls here are based on TCRdb, not the publication. The data show some 190,000 distinct CDR3 sequences, over 60% seen once. Naive CD4+ cells were sorted as CD4+CD8-CD45RO-CD45RA+; naive CD8+ as CD8+CD4-CD45RA+CD27bright. The clonotype was recovered from a pool of human donors in good health; the sample pools cells from several healthy donors. Sequenced input: naive CD4+ and CD8+ T cells sorted from blood, pooled from several donors. The rearrangement joins TRBV6-5 to TRBJ1-5; D unresolved. CDR3 loop: CASGQPQHF. The DNA for the CDR3 is TGTGCCAGCGGGCAGCCCCAGCATTTT.